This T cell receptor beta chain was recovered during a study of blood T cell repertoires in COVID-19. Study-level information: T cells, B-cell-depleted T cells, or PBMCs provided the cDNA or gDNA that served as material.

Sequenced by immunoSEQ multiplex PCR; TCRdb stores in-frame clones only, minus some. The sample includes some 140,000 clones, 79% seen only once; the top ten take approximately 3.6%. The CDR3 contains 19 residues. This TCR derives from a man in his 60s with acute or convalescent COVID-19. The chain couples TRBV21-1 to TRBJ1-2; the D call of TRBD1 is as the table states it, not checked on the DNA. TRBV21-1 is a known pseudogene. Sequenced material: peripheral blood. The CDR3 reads CASSTSKAPGVYCLHGYTF. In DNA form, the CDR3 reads TGTGCCAGCAGCACATCAAAAGCCCCAGGGGTGTACTGTCTCCATGGCTACACCTTC.